The 4 T cell receptor beta chains given below trace back to one sample, sequenced in a study of OX40 agonist ivuxolimab in advanced cancers. Clones were sequenced by immunoSEQ multiplex PCR, and TCRdb holds only the in-frame ones, with some missing. Of tens of thousands of clones detected, under 90% appear once; the ten largest clones hold 8% to 13%. This specimen consisted of CD4+ or CD8+ T cells sorted from blood, obtained in a trial of the OX40 agonist ivuxolimab. The receptor set was obtained from an adult with an advanced solid tumor such as melanoma, head and neck, liver or kidney cancer.

This clone is classed as medium-sized (0.01 to 0.1%). CDR3 nucleotide sequence: TGTGCCAGCAGCTTGGGGACGGGGGGATTCGATATGAACACTGAAGCTTTCTTT. It codes for CASSLGTGGFDMNTEAFF. V usage is TRBV5-4 and J usage is TRBJ1-1, with D tentatively TRBD1 (5 bases). Trimming took off 0 bases at V and 0 bases at J, with 18 bases between the two ends. The CDR3 consists of 18 residues. CDR1 and CDR2 (germline): SGHNT, YYREEE (reference sequence).

CDR3 region: CAIGRQDNTGELFF. The DNA for the CDR3 is TGTGCAATCGGTCGGCAGGATAACACCGGGGAGCTGTTTTTT. The chain carries TRBV2 and TRBJ2-2; the D is unclear. The CDR3 has 14 residues. Germline assignment: CDR1 SNHLY and CDR2 FYNNEI.

The chain carries TRBV9 and TRBJ1-2; 12 nucleotides align to TRBD1. The V and J ends lost 0 bases and 6 bases, in that order; junction bases with no gene match: 3. The germline CDR1 and CDR2 sequences are SGDLS and YYNGEE. This CDR3 region has 15 residues. The CDR3 nucleotides are TGTGCCAGCAGCGTAGGGGGACAGGGGGCGGATGGCTACACCTTC. Its translation is CASSVGGQGADGYTF. Filled out from reference TRBV9 and TRBJ1-2, the complete variable domain reads DSGVTQTPKHLITATGQRVTLRCSPRSGDLSVYWYQQSLDQGLQFLIQYYNGEERAKGNILERFSAQQFPDLHSELNLSSLELGDSALYFCASSVGGQGADGYTFGSGTRLTVV.

The rearrangement links TRBV9 to TRBJ2-2; D gene uncertain. Germline V gene sequence: CDR1 SGDLS, CDR2 YYNGEE. V was clipped by 5 bases and J by 0 bases, with 8 bases between them. The CDR3 has 14 amino acids. CDR3 amino acids: CASRTQSNTGELFF. CDR3 coding DNA: TGTGCCAGCAGGACACAGTCGAACACCGGGGAGCTGTTTTTT.